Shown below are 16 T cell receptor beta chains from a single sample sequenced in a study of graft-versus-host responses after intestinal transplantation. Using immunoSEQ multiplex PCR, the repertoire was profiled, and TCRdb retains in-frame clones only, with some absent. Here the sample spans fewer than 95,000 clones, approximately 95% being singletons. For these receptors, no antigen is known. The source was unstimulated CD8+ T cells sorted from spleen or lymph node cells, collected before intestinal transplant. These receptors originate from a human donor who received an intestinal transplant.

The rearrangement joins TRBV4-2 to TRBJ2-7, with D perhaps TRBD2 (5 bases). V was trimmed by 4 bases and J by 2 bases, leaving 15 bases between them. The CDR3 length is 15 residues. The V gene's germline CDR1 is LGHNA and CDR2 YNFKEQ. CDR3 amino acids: CASSPRLWSPYEQYF. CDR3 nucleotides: TGTGCCAGCAGCCCAAGACTATGGAGCCCCTACGAGCAGTACTTC.

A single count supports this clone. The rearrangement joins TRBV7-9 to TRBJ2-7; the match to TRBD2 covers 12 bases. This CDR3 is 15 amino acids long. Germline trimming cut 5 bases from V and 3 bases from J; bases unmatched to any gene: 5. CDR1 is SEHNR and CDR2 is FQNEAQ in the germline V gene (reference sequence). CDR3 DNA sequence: TGTGCCAGCAGCCTTGGACTAGCGGGAAGCTACGAGCAGTACTTC. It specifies CASSLGLAGSYEQYF.

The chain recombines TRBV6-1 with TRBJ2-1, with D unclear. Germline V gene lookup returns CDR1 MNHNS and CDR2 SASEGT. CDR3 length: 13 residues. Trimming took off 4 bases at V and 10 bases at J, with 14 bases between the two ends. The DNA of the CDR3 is TGTGCCAGCAGTGTAGGTCCCCCCAGGGAGCAGTTCTTC. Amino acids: CASSVGPPREQFF.

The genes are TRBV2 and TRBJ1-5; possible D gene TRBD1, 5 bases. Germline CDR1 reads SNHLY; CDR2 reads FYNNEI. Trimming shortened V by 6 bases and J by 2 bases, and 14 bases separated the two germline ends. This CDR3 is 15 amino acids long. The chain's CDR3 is CASSGGGLGNQPQHF. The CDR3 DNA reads TGTGCCAGCAGCGGGGGGGGACTGGGCAATCAGCCCCAGCATTTT.

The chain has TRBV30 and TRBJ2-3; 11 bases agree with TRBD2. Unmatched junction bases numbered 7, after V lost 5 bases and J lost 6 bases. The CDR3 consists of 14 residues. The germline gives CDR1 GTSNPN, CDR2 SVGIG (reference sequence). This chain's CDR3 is CAWELAGAGDTQYF. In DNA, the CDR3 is TGTGCCTGGGAACTAGCGGGAGCAGGCGATACGCAGTATTTT.

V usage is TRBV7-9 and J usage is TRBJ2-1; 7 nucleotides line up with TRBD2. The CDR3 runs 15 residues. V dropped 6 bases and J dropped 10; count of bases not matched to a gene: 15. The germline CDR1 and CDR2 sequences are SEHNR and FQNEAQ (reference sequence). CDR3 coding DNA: TGTGCCAGCAGGGTGAGCGGGACTAAAGTAGTAGAGCAGTTCTTC. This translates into CASRVSGTKVVEQFF.

The CDR3 nucleotides read TGCAGCGTTTTAAGGGGGGGCTATGGCTACACCTTC. This codes for CSVLRGGYGYTF. The rearrangement uses TRBV29-1 and TRBJ1-2; weak D call: TRBD1 (6 bases). CDR3 length: 12 amino acids. The germline V and J ends were trimmed by 5 bases and 4 bases, with 11 bases remaining between them. The V gene's germline CDR1 is SQVTM and CDR2 ANQGSEA.

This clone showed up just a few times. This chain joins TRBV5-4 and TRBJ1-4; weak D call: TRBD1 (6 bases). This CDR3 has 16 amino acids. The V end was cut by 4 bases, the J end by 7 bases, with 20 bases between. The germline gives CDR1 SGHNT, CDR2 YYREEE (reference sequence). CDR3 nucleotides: TGTGCCAGCAGCCCAGAACAGGGTAGGCCTTTTGAAAAACTGTTTTTT. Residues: CASSPEQGRPFEKLFF. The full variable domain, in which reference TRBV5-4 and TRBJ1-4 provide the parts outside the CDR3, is ETGVTQSPTHLIKTRGQQVTLRCSSQSGHNTVSWYQQALGQGPQFIFQYYREEENGRGNFPPRFSGLQFPNYSSELNVNALELDDSALYLCASSPEQGRPFEKLFFGSGTQLSVL.

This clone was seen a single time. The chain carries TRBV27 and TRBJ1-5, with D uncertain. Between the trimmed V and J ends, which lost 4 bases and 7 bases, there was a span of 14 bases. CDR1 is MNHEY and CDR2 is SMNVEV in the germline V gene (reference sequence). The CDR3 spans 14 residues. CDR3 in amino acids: CASSSSLTLQPQHF. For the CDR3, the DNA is TGTGCCAGCAGTTCGAGTCTGACACTGCAGCCCCAGCATTTT.

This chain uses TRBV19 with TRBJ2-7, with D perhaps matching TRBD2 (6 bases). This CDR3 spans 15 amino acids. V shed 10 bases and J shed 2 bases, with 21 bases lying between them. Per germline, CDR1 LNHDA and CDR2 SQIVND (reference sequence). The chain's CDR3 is CATRVSSASPYEQYF. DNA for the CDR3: TGTGCCACCCGAGTGTCTAGCGCTTCCCCCTACGAGCAGTACTTC. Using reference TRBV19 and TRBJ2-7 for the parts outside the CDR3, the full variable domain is DGGITQSPKYLFRKEGQNVTLSCEQNLNHDAMYWYRQDPGQGLRLIYYSQIVNDFQKGDIAEGYSVSREKKESFPLTVTSAQKNPTAFYLCATRVSSASPYEQYFGPGTRLTVT.

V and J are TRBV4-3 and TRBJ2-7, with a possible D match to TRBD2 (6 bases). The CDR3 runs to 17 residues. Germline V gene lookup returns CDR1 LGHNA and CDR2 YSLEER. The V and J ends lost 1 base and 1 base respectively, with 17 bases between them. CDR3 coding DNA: TGCGCCAGCAGCCAAGGCCCAACGGGGGATAGGTCCTACGAGCAGTACTTC. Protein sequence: CASSQGPTGDRSYEQYF.

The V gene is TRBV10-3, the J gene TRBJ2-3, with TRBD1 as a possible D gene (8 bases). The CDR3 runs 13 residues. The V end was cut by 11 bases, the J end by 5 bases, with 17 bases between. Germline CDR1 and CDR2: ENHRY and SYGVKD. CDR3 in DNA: TGTGCCGGCGGACAGGGAGGGTTAGATACGCAGTATTTT. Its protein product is CAGGQGGLDTQYF.

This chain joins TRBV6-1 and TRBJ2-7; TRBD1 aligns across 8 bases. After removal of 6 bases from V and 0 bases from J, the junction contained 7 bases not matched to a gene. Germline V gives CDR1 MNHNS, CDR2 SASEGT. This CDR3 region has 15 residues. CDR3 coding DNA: TGTGCCAGCAGCGAGGGACAGGATGGCTCCTACGAGCAGTACTTC. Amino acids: CASSEGQDGSYEQYF.

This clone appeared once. CDR3 region: CASSLLAGVTEQYF. The CDR3, as DNA: TGTGCCAGCAGCTTACTAGCGGGAGTTACCGAGCAGTACTTC. V gene TRBV13 combines with J gene TRBJ2-5; 10 bases are shared with TRBD2. The J call is uncertain, as TRBJ2-7 better fits the DNA end. This CDR3 region has 14 residues. Germline CDR1 PRHDT, CDR2 FYEKMQ (reference sequence).

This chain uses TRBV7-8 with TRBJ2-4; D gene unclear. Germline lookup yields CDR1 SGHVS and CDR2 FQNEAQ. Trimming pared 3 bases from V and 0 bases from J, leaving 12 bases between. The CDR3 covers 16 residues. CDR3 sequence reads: CASSFQVELAKNIQYF. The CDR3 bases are TGTGCCAGCAGCTTTCAGGTCGAACTAGCCAAAAACATTCAGTACTTC.

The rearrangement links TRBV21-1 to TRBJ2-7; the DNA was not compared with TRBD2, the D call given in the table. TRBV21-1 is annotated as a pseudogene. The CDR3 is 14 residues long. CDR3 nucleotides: TGTGCCAGCAGCCCCGCCAGGAGGGGTTATGTGCAGTACTTC. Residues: CASSPARRGYVQYF.